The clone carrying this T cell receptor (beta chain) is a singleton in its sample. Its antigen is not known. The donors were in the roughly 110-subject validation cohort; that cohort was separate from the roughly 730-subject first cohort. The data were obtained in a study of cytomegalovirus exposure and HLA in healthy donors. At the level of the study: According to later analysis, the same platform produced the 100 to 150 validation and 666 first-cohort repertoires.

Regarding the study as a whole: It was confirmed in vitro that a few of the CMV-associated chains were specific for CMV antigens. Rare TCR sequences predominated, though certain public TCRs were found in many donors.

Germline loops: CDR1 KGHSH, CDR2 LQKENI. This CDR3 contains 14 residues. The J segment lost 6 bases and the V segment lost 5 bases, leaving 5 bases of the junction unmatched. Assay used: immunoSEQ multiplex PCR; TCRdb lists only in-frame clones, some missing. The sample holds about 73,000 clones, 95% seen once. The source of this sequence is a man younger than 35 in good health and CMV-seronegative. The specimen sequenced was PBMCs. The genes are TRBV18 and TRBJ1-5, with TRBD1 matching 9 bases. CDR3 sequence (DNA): TGTGCCAGCTCAGAAACAGGGGGCGGTCAGCCCCAGCATTTT. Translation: CASSETGGGQPQHF.